The rows below give T cell receptor beta chains drawn from one sample of a study of cytomegalovirus exposure and HLA in healthy donors. Libraries were prepared by immunoSEQ multiplex PCR; TCRdb keeps only in-frame clonotypes and omits some of them. The table has 110,000 to 150,000 clones, roughly 82% seen once. Sequenced: PBMCs. These TCRs come from a man aged 25-40 years in good health and CMV-seronegative. CDR3s include the opening cysteine and the closing phenylalanine or tryptophan. The D gene is left open where the match is weak. For some rows the clone size is stated as once, few or many, or as a class when expanded; others skip it.

cdr3_aa: CASTRGPLRNQPQHF; cdr3_nt: TGTGCCAGTACCAGGGGGCCGTTGAGGAATCAGCCCCAGCATTTT; clone_size: NA; d_call: TRBD1; j_call: TRBJ1-5; v_call: TRBV19
cdr3_aa: CASSPGLAGEGKNIQYF; cdr3_nt: TGTGCCAGCAGCCCAGGCTTGGCGGGAGAGGGCAAAAACATTCAGTACTTC; clone_size: NA; d_call: TRBD2; j_call: TRBJ2-4; v_call: TRBV11-2
cdr3_aa: CASSPGHSGNTIYF; cdr3_nt: TGTGCCAGCAGCCCCGGACACTCTGGAAACACCATATATTTT; clone_size: few; d_call: NA; j_call: TRBJ1-3; v_call: TRBV6-5
cdr3_aa: CASSLVAGMGSPLHF; cdr3_nt: TGTGCCAGCAGCTTAGTGGCAGGGATGGGATCACCCCTCCACTTT; clone_size: NA; d_call: NA; j_call: TRBJ1-6; v_call: TRBV7-9
cdr3_aa: CASSEQPSAYYEQYF; cdr3_nt: TGCGCCAGCAGTGAGCAGCCTAGCGCTTACTACGAGCAGTACTTC; clone_size: once; d_call: NA; j_call: TRBJ2-7; v_call: TRBV10-1
cdr3_aa: CASRSGQGDWTDTQYF; cdr3_nt: TGCGCCAGCAGGTCGGGACAGGGTGATTGGACAGATACGCAGTATTTT; clone_size: NA; d_call: TRBD1; j_call: TRBJ2-3; v_call: TRBV5-1
cdr3_aa: CASSSRLAGAYNEQFF; cdr3_nt: TGTGCCAGCAGCTCTAGACTAGCGGGGGCCTACAATGAGCAGTTCTTC; clone_size: NA; d_call: TRBD2; j_call: TRBJ2-1; v_call: TRBV13
cdr3_aa: CASSLGGGTEAFF; cdr3_nt: TGTGCCAGCAGCTTGGGGGGAGGCACTGAAGCTTTCTTT; clone_size: NA; d_call: NA; j_call: TRBJ1-1; v_call: TRBV5-4
cdr3_aa: CASKNRETDTQYF; cdr3_nt: TGTGCCAGTAAGAACAGGGAGACAGATACGCAGTATTTT; clone_size: NA; d_call: NA; j_call: TRBJ2-3; v_call: TRBV19
cdr3_aa: CASSTTVSGNTIYF; cdr3_nt: TGTGCCAGCAGTACGACAGTCTCTGGAAACACCATATATTTT; clone_size: NA; d_call: NA; j_call: TRBJ1-3; v_call: TRBV28
cdr3_aa: CASSPYSNQPQHF; cdr3_nt: TGTGCCAGCTCACCCTATAGCAATCAGCCCCAGCATTTT; clone_size: NA; d_call: NA; j_call: TRBJ1-5; v_call: TRBV18
cdr3_aa: CASSQGWGTANNEQFF; cdr3_nt: TGTGCCAGCAGCCAGGGCTGGGGGACAGCGAACAATGAGCAGTTCTTC; clone_size: NA; d_call: TRBD1; j_call: TRBJ2-1; v_call: TRBV14
cdr3_aa: CASSYRGDEQFF; cdr3_nt: TGTGCCAGCAGTTACCGGGGGGATGAGCAGTTCTTC; clone_size: once; d_call: TRBD2; j_call: TRBJ2-1; v_call: TRBV25-1
cdr3_aa: CASNYRDTDTQYF; cdr3_nt: TGTGCCAGCAATTACAGGGACACAGATACGCAGTATTTT; clone_size: NA; d_call: NA; j_call: TRBJ2-3; v_call: TRBV28
cdr3_aa: CASSFNRGQTGANVLTF; cdr3_nt: TGTGCCAGCAGCTTCAACAGGGGGCAGACTGGGGCCAACGTCCTGACTTTC; clone_size: NA; d_call: TRBD1; j_call: TRBJ2-6; v_call: TRBV9
cdr3_aa: CASSVGNSNTGELFF; cdr3_nt: TGTGCCAGCAGCGTAGGGAACAGCAACACCGGGGAGCTGTTTTTT; clone_size: NA; d_call: NA; j_call: TRBJ2-2; v_call: TRBV9
cdr3_aa: CASSVDRGSEKLFF; cdr3_nt: TGTGCCAGCAGTGTAGACAGGGGCAGTGAAAAACTGTTTTTT; clone_size: NA; d_call: TRBD1; j_call: TRBJ1-4; v_call: TRBV2
cdr3_aa: CASSELGSSYNSPLHF; cdr3_nt: TGTGCCAGCAGCGAACTTGGGAGCTCCTATAATTCACCCCTCCACTTT; clone_size: NA; d_call: NA; j_call: TRBJ1-6; v_call: TRBV5-6
cdr3_aa: CASRPRQGSNQPQHF; cdr3_nt: TGTGCCAGCAGGCCCCGACAGGGAAGCAATCAGCCCCAGCATTTT; clone_size: NA; d_call: TRBD1; j_call: TRBJ1-5; v_call: TRBV6-1
cdr3_aa: CASSPTGERGYTF; cdr3_nt: TGCGCCAGCAGCCCGACAGGGGAGCGTGGCTACACCTTC; clone_size: NA; d_call: TRBD1; j_call: TRBJ1-2; v_call: TRBV10-1
cdr3_aa: CASSLGQGGYGYTF; cdr3_nt: TGTGCCAGCAGCCTCGGACAGGGTGGTTATGGCTACACCTTC; clone_size: NA; d_call: TRBD1; j_call: TRBJ1-2; v_call: TRBV7-9
cdr3_aa: CASSQGQQRSPLHF; cdr3_nt: TGCGCCAGCAGCCAAGGACAGCAAAGGTCACCCCTCCACTTT; clone_size: NA; d_call: NA; j_call: TRBJ1-6; v_call: TRBV4-1
cdr3_aa: CASSLIAGETQYF; cdr3_nt: TGTGCCAGCAGCTTGATAGCGGGGGAGACCCAGTACTTC; clone_size: few; d_call: TRBD2; j_call: TRBJ2-5; v_call: TRBV7-9
cdr3_aa: CASRATGVDTQYF; cdr3_nt: TGTGCCAGCAGGGCGACAGGGGTAGATACGCAGTATTTT; clone_size: NA; d_call: TRBD1; j_call: TRBJ2-3; v_call: TRBV28
cdr3_aa: CASSIRGGGQPQHF; cdr3_nt: TGTGCCAGTAGTATACGAGGGGGCGGCCAGCCCCAGCATTTT; clone_size: NA; d_call: TRBD1; j_call: TRBJ1-5; v_call: TRBV19
cdr3_aa: CASSSRLTGELFF; cdr3_nt: TGTGCCAGCAGCTCCAGACTCACCGGGGAGCTGTTTTTT; clone_size: NA; d_call: NA; j_call: TRBJ2-2; v_call: TRBV7-8
cdr3_aa: CASSLGPSTDTQYF; cdr3_nt: TGTGCCAGCAGCTTAGGGCCAAGCACAGATACGCAGTATTTT; clone_size: NA; d_call: NA; j_call: TRBJ2-3; v_call: TRBV11-3
cdr3_aa: CASSLPVKTSGNEQFF; cdr3_nt: TGTGCCAGCAGCTTGCCAGTAAAGACTAGCGGGAATGAGCAGTTCTTC; clone_size: once; d_call: TRBD2; j_call: TRBJ2-1; v_call: TRBV5-4
cdr3_aa: CASSPPTEVGEKLFF; cdr3_nt: TGTGCCAGCTCACCACCGACGGAGGTGGGGGAAAAACTGTTTTTT; clone_size: NA; d_call: NA; j_call: TRBJ1-4; v_call: TRBV18
cdr3_aa: CAWSVGTSEETQYF; cdr3_nt: TGTGCCTGGAGCGTGGGAACTAGTGAAGAGACCCAGTACTTC; clone_size: NA; d_call: NA; j_call: TRBJ2-5; v_call: TRBV30
cdr3_aa: CASSVAFSGANGLTF; cdr3_nt: TGTGCCAGCAGCGTAGCTTTCTCTGGGGCCAACGGCCTGACTTTC; clone_size: NA; d_call: NA; j_call: TRBJ2-6; v_call: TRBV9
cdr3_aa: CAISAAGSNYGYTF; cdr3_nt: TGTGCCATCAGTGCCGCGGGAAGTAACTATGGCTACACCTTC; clone_size: NA; d_call: NA; j_call: TRBJ1-2; v_call: TRBV10-3
cdr3_aa: CASSVDRGRTGELFF; cdr3_nt: TGTGCCAGCAGTGTCGACAGAGGTCGCACCGGGGAGCTGTTTTTT; clone_size: few; d_call: NA; j_call: TRBJ2-2; v_call: TRBV5-4
cdr3_aa: CASRRTSGEWDDTQYF; cdr3_nt: TGTGCCAGCAGACGGACTAGCGGGGAATGGGACGATACGCAGTATTTT; clone_size: NA; d_call: TRBD2; j_call: TRBJ2-3; v_call: TRBV5-6
cdr3_aa: CASSLYLPGQGGTEAFF; cdr3_nt: TGCGCCAGCAGCCTCTACTTACCGGGACAGGGAGGCACTGAAGCTTTCTTT; clone_size: NA; d_call: TRBD1; j_call: TRBJ1-1; v_call: TRBV5-1
cdr3_aa: CASSLGLGTSWETQYF; cdr3_nt: TGTGCCAGCAGCTTGGGACTAGGGACTAGCTGGGAGACCCAGTACTTC; clone_size: few; d_call: TRBD2; j_call: TRBJ2-5; v_call: TRBV5-5
cdr3_aa: CASSLEFSDYTQYF; cdr3_nt: TGCGCCAGCAGCTTGGAGTTTTCCGACTATACGCAGTATTTT; clone_size: NA; d_call: NA; j_call: TRBJ2-3; v_call: TRBV5-1
cdr3_aa: CATSLGRARADTQYF; cdr3_nt: TGTGCCACCAGCCTCGGGAGGGCCCGCGCAGATACGCAGTATTTT; clone_size: NA; d_call: TRBD2; j_call: TRBJ2-3; v_call: TRBV15
cdr3_aa: CASSTGLAGGLDTQYF; cdr3_nt: TGTGCCAGCAGCACGGGACTAGCGGGAGGACTAGATACGCAGTATTTT; clone_size: NA; d_call: TRBD2; j_call: TRBJ2-3; v_call: TRBV7-9
cdr3_aa: CASSGTGRSYEQYF; cdr3_nt: TGTGCCAGCAGCGGCACAGGGCGTTCCTACGAGCAGTACTTC; clone_size: NA; d_call: NA; j_call: TRBJ2-7; v_call: TRBV5-8
cdr3_aa: CASSPGYGYTF; cdr3_nt: TGTGCCAGCAGCCCAGGTTATGGCTACACCTTC; clone_size: NA; d_call: NA; j_call: TRBJ1-2; v_call: TRBV28
cdr3_aa: CASRRTGSNTGELFF; cdr3_nt: TGTGCCAGCAGGCGCACAGGGAGTAACACCGGGGAGCTGTTTTTT; clone_size: once; d_call: NA; j_call: TRBJ2-2; v_call: TRBV5-4